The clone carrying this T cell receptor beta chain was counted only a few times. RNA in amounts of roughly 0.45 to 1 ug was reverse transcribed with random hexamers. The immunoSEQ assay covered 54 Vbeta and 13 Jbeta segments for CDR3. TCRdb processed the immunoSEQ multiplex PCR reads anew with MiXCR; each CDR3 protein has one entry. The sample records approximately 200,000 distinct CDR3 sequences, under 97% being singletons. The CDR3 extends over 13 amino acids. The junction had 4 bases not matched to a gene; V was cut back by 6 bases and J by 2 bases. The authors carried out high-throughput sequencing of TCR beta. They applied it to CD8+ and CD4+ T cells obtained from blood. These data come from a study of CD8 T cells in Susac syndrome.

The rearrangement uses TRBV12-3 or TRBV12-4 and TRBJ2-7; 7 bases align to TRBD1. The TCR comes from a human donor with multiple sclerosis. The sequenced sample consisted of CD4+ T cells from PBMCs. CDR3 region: CASRRTGTYEQYF. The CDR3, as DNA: TGTGCCAGCAGGAGGACAGGAACCTACGAGCAGTACTTC.